The sequence of this T cell receptor beta chain was determined in a study of blood T cell repertoires in COVID-19. Study overall: The study drew acute and convalescent COVID-19 samples from the United States, Italy and Spain. The analysed material was cDNA or gDNA that came from T cells, B-cell-depleted T cells, or PBMCs.

A Seattle source enrolled patients during active infection and followed them longitudinally. Authors' data handling: Reference gene primer amplification in the assay estimated nucleated cell counts. Generated by immunoSEQ multiplex PCR, the TCRdb table keeps only in-frame clones and is missing some. V and J calls plus clone size are reproduced from that table; the DNA served to infer D and trimming. The repertoire has under 200,000 clones, more than 85% of them found once; the top ten carry roughly 2.5%. Between the trimmed V and J ends, which lost 4 bases and 6 bases, there was a span of 13 bases. The length of the CDR3 is 13 residues. The germline V gene encodes CDR1 MGHDK and CDR2 SYGVNS.

What was sequenced was peripheral blood. V usage is TRBV25-1 and J usage is TRBJ2-7, with D possibly TRBD2 on 6 matching bases. The TCR sequence derives from a woman older than 75 with COVID-19, enrolled during active disease. Here the CDR3 DNA reads TGTGCCAGCAGTGGCGGAGGGGAAAGCGAGCAGTACTTC. Amino acids: CASSGGGESEQYF.